A single sample is the source of the 13 T cell receptor beta chains below, sequenced in a study of breast tumors, draining lymph nodes, adjacent tissues. Each CDR3 protein is one row after TCRdb ran MiXCR on the multiplex PCR reads. The data show tens of thousands of distinct CDR3 sequences, with 60% to 70% seen just once and about 25% held by the top ten. Sequencing was performed on tumor-adjacent breast tissue. The origin of the receptors is a female donor with breast cancer. Some clones in this sample may be carry-over from other donors' samples.

This chain links TRBV20-1 with TRBJ1-2; TRBD1 aligns across 7 bases. V lost 7 bases, J lost 6 bases, and 14 bases stayed unmatched. There are 14 residues in the CDR3. Germline V CDR1 and CDR2: DFQATT, SNEGSKA (reference sequence). Written as DNA, the CDR3 is TGCAGTGTATTCAGGACAGGAGAATTAGATGGCTACACCTTC. Translating it yields CSVFRTGELDGYTF.

The rearrangement links TRBV20-1 to TRBJ2-3; unclear D gene. The germline gives CDR1 DFQATT, CDR2 SNEGSKA (reference sequence). Trimming removed 3 bases at V and 2 bases at J, with 6 bases between. This CDR3 contains 12 residues. Written as DNA, the CDR3 is TGCAGTGCTAGTATCCTCACAGATACGCAGTATTTT. Encoded protein: CSASILTDTQYF.

As for this clonotype: One end of the junction fails to match germline, which may point to a read error. The chain combines TRBV5-1 with TRBJ1-5; D may be TRBD1 (5 bases). Germline V lookup: CDR1 SGHRS, CDR2 YFSETQ. This CDR3 comprises 15 residues. DNA for the CDR3: TGCGCCAGCAGCGAGATGACGGGGGGTAATCGGCCCCAGCATTTT. Protein sequence: CASSEMTGGNRPQHF.

About this clonotype: Germline is not matched at one junction end, which may reflect a read error. The chain has TRBV14 and TRBJ2-7; TRBD1 aligns across 9 bases. In germline, CDR1 is SGHDN, CDR2 FVKESK. CDR3 length equals 15 residues. Here the CDR3 reads CASSRPGQGYYVQYF. The CDR3 DNA sequence: TGTGCCAGCAGCCGCCCGGGACAGGGCTACTACGTGCAGTACTTC. The entire variable domain, with the rest obtained from reference TRBV14 and TRBJ2-7, is as follows: EAGVTQFPSHSVIEKGQTVTLRCDPISGHDNLYWYRRVMGKEIKFLLHFVKESKQDESGMPNNRFLAERTGGTYSTLKVQPAELEDSGVYFCASSRPGQGYYVQYFGPGTRLTVT.

The rearrangement joins TRBV5-1 to TRBJ2-3; tentative D call: TRBD1 (5 bases). The CDR3 consists of 15 residues. The V end lost 7 bases, the J end lost 4 bases, and 19 bases lay between the germline ends. Germline V gene data show CDR1 as SGHRS and CDR2 as YFSETQ. The CDR3 DNA reads as TGCGCCAGCGGCCTTTGGGGCGCAGGGTCAGATACGCAGTATTTT. Translation: CASGLWGAGSDTQYF.

This clonotype was detected a few times. The chain is built from TRBV7-8 and TRBJ1-6; D remains unclear. The CDR3 covers 14 residues. V shed 3 bases and J shed 8 bases, with 11 bases lying between them. The V gene's germline CDR1 is SGHVS and CDR2 FQNEAQ. The DNA of the CDR3 is TGTGCCAGCAGCTTCTCTGGGGTAGATTCACCCCTCCACTTT. It encodes CASSFSGVDSPLHF. Looking up the rest from reference TRBV7-8 and TRBJ1-6 gives the full variable domain: GAGVSQSPRYKVAKRGQDVALRCDPISGHVSLFWYQQALGQGPEFLTYFQNEAQLDKSGLPSDRFFAERPEGSVSTLKIQRTQQEDSAVYLCASSFSGVDSPLHFGNGTRLTVT.

The J gene is TRBJ1-5, the V gene TRBV14; 8 positions match TRBD1. V trimming: 5 bases; J trimming: 2 bases; junction bases outside the gene matches: 5. CDR3 size: 15 residues. From germline, CDR1 is SGHDN and CDR2 FVKESK. The CDR3 nucleotides are TGTGCCAGCAGCTTAGCGGGACAGGGCAATCAGCCCCAGCATTTT. Protein: CASSLAGQGNQPQHF.

The J gene is TRBJ2-7, the V gene TRBV5-1; D perhaps matches TRBD2 (6 bases). Between the trimmed V and J ends, which lost 0 bases and 0 bases, there was a span of 13 bases. Germline values: CDR1 SGHRS, CDR2 YFSETQ. The CDR3 extends over 16 amino acids. CDR3 loop: CASSLAPAGTSYEQYF. The CDR3 DNA sequence: TGCGCCAGCAGCTTGGCCCCAGCGGGTACCTCCTACGAGCAGTACTTC.

This sequence joins TRBV10-1 and TRBJ2-1; 8 nucleotides line up with TRBD1. The trim removed 5 bases at V and 2 bases at J, leaving 5 bases unmatched. Germline values: CDR1 WNHNN, CDR2 SYGVQD (reference sequence). The CDR3 length is 15 residues. The CDR3 loop reads CASSSSDRAYNEQFF. CDR3 nucleotides: TGCGCCAGCAGTTCCTCGGACAGGGCCTACAATGAGCAGTTCTTC.

The CDR3: CASSSEYNSPLHF. The CDR3 DNA reads TGTGCCAGCAGTTCGGAGTATAATTCACCCCTCCACTTT. The chain recombines TRBV6-5 with TRBJ1-6; D call uncertain. Germline V gives CDR1 MNHEY, CDR2 SVGAGI. The CDR3 is 13 residues long. Trimming took 4 bases from V and 4 from J, leaving 5 bases between them.

This clonotype was seen a handful of times. The CDR3 protein is CASSFGRGSSYEQYF. The CDR3 nucleotides are TGTGCCAGCAGTTTCGGGCGGGGCAGCTCCTACGAGCAGTACTTC. This chain links TRBV12-3 or TRBV12-4 with TRBJ2-7; maybe TRBD2 (6 bases). This CDR3 is built from 15 residues. Deletions cut 3 bases from V and 0 bases from J, with 12 bases between.

The chain recombines TRBV18 with TRBJ1-2; TRBD1 is a possible D gene (5 bases). This CDR3 spans 16 amino acids. Trimming left V 0 bases short and J 1 base short, with 12 bases between. Germline CDR1 reads KGHSH; CDR2 reads LQKENI. CDR3 sequence (DNA): TGTGCCAGCTCACCACCAGTCGGACAAATTAACTATGGCTACACCTTC. Its protein product is CASSPPVGQINYGYTF.

CDR3 DNA: TGTGCCAGCAGTGGACGGGACAGGGGGCGCGGAGGGGGTGTAGAGACCCAGTACTTC. Its protein is CASSGRDRGRGGGVETQYF. This chain connects TRBV27 to TRBJ2-5; 12 bases match TRBD1. In germline, CDR1 is MNHEY, CDR2 SMNVEV (reference sequence). This CDR3 region has 19 residues. V lost 5 bases to trimming and J lost 4 bases; unmatched junction nucleotides: 17.